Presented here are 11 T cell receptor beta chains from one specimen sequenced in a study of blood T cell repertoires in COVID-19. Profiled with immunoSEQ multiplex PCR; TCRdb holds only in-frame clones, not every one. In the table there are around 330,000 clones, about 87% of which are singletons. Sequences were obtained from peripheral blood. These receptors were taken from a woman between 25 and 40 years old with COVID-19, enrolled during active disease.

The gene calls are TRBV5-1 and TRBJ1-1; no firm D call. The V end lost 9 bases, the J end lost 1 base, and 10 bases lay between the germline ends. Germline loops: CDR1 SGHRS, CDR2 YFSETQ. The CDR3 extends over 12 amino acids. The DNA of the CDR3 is TGCGCCACCGGGAGGGAGAACACTGAAGCTTTCTTT. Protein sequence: CATGRENTEAFF.

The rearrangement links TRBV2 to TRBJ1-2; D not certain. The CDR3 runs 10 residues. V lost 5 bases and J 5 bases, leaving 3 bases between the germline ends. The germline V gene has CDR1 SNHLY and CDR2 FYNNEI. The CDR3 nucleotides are TGTGCCAGCAGTCTGTATGGCTACACCTTC. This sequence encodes CASSLYGYTF.

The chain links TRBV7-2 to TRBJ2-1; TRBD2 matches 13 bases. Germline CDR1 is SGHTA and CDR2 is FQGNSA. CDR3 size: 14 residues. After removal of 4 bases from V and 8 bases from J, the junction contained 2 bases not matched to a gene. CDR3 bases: TGTGCCAGCAGCTGGACTAGCGGGGGTTATGAGCAGTTCTTC. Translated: CASSWTSGGYEQFF. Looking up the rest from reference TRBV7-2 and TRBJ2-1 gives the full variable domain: GAGVSQSPSNKVTEKGKDVELRCDPISGHTALYWYRQSLGQGLEFLIYFQGNSAPDKSGLPSDRFSAERTGGSVSTLTIQRTQQEDSAVYLCASSWTSGGYEQFFGPGTRLTVL.

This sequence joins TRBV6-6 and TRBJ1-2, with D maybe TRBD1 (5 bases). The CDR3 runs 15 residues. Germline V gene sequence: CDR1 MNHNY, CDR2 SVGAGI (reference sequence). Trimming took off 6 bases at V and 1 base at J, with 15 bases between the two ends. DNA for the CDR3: TGTGCCAGCAGGGCCGACAGTAACCTTAACTATGGCTACACCTTC. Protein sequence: CASRADSNLNYGYTF.

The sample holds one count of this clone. The CDR3 loop is CASSITRQTYGYTF. Here the CDR3 DNA reads TGTGCCAGTAGTATAACGCGACAGACCTATGGCTACACCTTC. The V call is TRBV19, the J call TRBJ1-2, with a possible D match to TRBD1 (5 bases). This CDR3 region has 14 residues. The germline V gene has CDR1 LNHDA and CDR2 SQIVND (reference sequence). V was shortened by 2 bases and J by 4 bases, with 11 bases between the two germline ends.

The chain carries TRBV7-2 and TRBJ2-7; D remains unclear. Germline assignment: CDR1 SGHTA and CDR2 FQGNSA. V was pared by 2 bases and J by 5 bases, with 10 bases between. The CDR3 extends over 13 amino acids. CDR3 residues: CASSLSVQDEQYF. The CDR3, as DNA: TGTGCCAGCAGCTTAAGTGTGCAGGACGAGCAGTACTTC.

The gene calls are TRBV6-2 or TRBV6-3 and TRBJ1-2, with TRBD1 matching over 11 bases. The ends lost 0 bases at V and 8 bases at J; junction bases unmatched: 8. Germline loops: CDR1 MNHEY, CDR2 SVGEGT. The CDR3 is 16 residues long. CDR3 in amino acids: CASSYSGQGAADGYTF. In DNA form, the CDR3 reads TGTGCCAGCAGTTACTCCGGACAGGGGGCCGCCGACGGCTACACCTTC.

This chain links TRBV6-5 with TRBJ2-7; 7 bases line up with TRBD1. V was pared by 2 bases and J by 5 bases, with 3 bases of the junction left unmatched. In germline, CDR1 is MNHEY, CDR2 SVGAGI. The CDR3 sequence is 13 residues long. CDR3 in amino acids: CASSYDRVHEQYF. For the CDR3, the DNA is TGTGCCAGCAGTTACGACAGGGTGCACGAGCAGTACTTC.

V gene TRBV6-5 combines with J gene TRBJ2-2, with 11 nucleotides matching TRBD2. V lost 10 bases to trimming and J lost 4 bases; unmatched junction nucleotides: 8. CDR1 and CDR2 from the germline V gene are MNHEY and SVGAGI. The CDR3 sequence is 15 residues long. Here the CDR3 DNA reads TGTGCCACCCATAGCGGGGGGGCCGGCACCGGGGAGCTGTTTTTT. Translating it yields CATHSGGAGTGELFF.

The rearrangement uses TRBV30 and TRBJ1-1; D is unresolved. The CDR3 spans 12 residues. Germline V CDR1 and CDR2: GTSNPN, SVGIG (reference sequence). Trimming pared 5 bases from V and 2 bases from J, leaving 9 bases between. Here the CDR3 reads CAWDDTNTEAFF. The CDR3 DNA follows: TGTGCCTGGGACGACACCAACACTGAAGCTTTCTTT. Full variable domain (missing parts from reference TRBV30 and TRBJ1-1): SQTIHQWPATLVQPVGSPLSLECTVEGTSNPNLYWYRQAAGRGLQLLFYSVGIGQISSEVPQNLSASRPQDRQFILSSKKLLLSDSGFYLCAWDDTNTEAFFGQGTRLTVV.

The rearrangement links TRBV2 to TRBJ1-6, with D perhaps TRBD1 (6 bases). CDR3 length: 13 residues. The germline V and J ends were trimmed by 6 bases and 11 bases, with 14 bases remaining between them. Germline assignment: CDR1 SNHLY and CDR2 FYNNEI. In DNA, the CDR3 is TGTGCCAGCAGATTTCAACAGGGCGCACCCCTCCACTTT. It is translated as CASRFQQGAPLHF.